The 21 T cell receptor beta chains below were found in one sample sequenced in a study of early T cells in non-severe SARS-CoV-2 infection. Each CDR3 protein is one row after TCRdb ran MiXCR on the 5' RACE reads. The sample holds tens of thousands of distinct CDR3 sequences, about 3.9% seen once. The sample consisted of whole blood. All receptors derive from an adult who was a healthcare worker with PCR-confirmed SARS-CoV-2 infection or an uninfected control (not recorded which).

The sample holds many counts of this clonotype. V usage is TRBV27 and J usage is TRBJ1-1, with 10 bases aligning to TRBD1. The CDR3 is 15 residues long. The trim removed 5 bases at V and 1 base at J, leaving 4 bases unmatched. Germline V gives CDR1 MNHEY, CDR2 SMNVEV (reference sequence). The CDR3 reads CASSPRQGANTEAFF. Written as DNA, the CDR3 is TGTGCCAGCAGTCCCCGACAGGGGGCGAACACTGAAGCTTTCTTT.

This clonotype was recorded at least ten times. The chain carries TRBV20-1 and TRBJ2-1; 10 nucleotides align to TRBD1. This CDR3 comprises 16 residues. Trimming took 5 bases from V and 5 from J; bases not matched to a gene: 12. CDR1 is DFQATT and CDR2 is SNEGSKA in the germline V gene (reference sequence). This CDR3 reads CSAPRDRGRRDNEQFF. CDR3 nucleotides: TGCAGTGCTCCTCGGGACAGGGGAAGGAGGGACAATGAGCAGTTCTTC.

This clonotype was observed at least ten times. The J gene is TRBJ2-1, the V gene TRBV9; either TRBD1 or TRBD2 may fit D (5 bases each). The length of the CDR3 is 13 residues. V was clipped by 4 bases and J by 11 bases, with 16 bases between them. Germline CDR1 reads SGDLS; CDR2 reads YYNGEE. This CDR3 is CASSIGTPQQQFF. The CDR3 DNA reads TGTGCCAGCAGCATCGGGACCCCACAGCAGCAGTTCTTC.

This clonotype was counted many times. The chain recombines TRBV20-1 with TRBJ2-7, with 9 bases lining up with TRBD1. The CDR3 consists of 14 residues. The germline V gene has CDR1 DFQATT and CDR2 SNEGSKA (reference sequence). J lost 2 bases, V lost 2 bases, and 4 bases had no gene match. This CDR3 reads CSARPRQGAYEQYF. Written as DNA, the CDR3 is TGCAGTGCTAGACCCAGACAGGGGGCCTACGAGCAGTACTTC.

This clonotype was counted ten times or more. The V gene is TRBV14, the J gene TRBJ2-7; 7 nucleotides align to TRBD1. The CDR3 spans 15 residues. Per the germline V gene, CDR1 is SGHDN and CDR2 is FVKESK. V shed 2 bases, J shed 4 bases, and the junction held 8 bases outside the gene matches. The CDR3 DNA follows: TGTGCCAGCAGCCAAACCGGGACAGAGAGATACGAGCAGTACTTC. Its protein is CASSQTGTERYEQYF.

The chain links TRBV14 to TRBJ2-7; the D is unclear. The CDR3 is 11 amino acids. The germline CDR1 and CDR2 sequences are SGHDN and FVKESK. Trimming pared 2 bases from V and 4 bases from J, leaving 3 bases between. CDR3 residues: CASSQRYEQYF. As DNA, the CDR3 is TGTGCCAGCAGCCAACGATACGAGCAGTACTTC.

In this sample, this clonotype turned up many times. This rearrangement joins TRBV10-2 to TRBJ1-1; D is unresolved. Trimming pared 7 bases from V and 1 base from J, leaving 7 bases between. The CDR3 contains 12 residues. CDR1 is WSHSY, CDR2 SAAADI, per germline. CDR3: CASIGGNTEAFF. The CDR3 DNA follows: TGCGCCAGCATAGGAGGGAACACTGAAGCTTTCTTT.

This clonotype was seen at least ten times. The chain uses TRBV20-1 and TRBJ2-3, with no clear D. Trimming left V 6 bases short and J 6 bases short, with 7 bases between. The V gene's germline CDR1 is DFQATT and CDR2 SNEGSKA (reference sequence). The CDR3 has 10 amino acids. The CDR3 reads CSASDDTQYF. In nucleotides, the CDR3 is TGCAGTGCCTCAGATGATACGCAGTATTTT.

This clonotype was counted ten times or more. As DNA, the CDR3 is TGTGCCAGCAGTTCCTCCGGGCTAGCGGGAGGTGAGACCCAGTACTTC. It codes for CASSSSGLAGGETQYF. The chain recombines TRBV28 with TRBJ2-5; 11 bases are a match to TRBD2. The CDR3 runs to 16 residues. Germline CDR1 MDHEN, CDR2 SYDVKM. The V gene end was trimmed by 4 bases and the J gene end by 5 bases; junction bases not matched to a gene: 9. The entire variable domain, with the rest obtained from reference TRBV28 and TRBJ2-5, is as follows: DVKVTQSSRYLVKRTGEKVFLECVQDMDHENMFWYRQDPGLGLRLIYFSYDVKMKEKGDIPEGYSVSREKKERFSLILESASTNQTSMYLCASSSSGLAGGETQYFGPGTRLLVL.

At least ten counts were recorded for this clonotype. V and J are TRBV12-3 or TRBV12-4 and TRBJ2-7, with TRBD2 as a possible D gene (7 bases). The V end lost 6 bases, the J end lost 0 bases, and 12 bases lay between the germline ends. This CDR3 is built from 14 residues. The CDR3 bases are TGTGCCAGCAGCTTCCGGGGGGCCTCCTACGAGCAGTACTTC. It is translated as CASSFRGASYEQYF.

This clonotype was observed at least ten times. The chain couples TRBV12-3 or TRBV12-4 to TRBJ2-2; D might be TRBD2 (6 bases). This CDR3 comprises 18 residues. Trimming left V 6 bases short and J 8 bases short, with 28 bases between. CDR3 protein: CASSAQPAGTPLGGELFF. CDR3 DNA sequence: TGTGCCAGCAGCGCCCAACCCGCAGGGACTCCTCTAGGGGGGGAGCTGTTTTTT.

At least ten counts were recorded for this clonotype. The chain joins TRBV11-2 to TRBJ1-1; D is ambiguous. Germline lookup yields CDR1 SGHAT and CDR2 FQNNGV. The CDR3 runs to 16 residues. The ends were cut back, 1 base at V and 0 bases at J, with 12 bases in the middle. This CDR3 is CASSLVGGIMNTEAFF. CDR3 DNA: TGTGCCAGCAGCTTAGTTGGCGGAATCATGAACACTGAAGCTTTCTTT.

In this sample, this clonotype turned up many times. In nucleotides, the CDR3 is TGCAGCGCCAAAATAGCGGGGGAAGCCTACGAGCAGTACTTC. Its translation: CSAKIAGEAYEQYF. The V gene is TRBV20-1, the J gene TRBJ2-7; 9 nucleotides match TRBD2. Germline V gives CDR1 DFQATT, CDR2 SNEGSKA (reference sequence). The CDR3 runs 14 residues.

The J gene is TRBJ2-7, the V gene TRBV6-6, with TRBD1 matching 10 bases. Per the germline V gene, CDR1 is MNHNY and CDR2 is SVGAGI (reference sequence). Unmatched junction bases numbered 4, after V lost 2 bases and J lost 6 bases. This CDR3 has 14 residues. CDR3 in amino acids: CASSYPRTGGEQYF. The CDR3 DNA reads TGTGCCAGCAGTTACCCCAGGACAGGGGGCGAGCAGTACTTC.

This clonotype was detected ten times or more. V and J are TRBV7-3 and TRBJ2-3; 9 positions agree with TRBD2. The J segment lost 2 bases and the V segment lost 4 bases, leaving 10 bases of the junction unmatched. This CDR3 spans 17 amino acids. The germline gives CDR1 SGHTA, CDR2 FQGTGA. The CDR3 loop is CASSSTGLAIATDTQYF. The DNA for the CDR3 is TGTGCCAGCAGCTCGACGGGACTAGCAATCGCCACAGATACGCAGTATTTT.

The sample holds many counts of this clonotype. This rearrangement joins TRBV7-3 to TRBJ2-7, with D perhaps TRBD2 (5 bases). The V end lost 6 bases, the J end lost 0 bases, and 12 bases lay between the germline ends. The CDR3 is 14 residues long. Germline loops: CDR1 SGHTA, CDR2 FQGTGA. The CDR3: CASSPSGTSYEQYF. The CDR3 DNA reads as TGTGCCAGCAGTCCGAGCGGTACCTCCTACGAGCAGTACTTC.

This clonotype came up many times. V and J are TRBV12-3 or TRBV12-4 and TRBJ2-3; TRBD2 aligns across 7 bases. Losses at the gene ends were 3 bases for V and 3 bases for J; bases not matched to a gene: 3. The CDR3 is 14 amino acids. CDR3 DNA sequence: TGTGCCAGCAGTTTTGGACTAGAAACAGATACGCAGTATTTT. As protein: CASSFGLETDTQYF.

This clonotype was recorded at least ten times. This chain's CDR3 is CASSLGGGADSEAFF. The CDR3 nucleotides read TGTGCCAGCAGCTTAGGTGGGGGCGCGGACTCTGAAGCTTTCTTT. The rearrangement joins TRBV7-9 to TRBJ1-1; perhaps TRBD1 as D (6 bases). The CDR3 covers 15 residues. Germline V lookup: CDR1 SEHNR, CDR2 FQNEAQ (reference sequence). V was trimmed by 1 base and J by 6 bases, leaving 15 bases between them.

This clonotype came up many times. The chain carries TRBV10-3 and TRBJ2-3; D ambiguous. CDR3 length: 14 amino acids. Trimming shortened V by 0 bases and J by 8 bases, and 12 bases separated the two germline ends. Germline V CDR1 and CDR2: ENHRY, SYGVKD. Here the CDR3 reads CAISESPGAATQYF. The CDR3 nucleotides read TGTGCCATCAGTGAGTCACCGGGCGCTGCTACGCAGTATTTT.

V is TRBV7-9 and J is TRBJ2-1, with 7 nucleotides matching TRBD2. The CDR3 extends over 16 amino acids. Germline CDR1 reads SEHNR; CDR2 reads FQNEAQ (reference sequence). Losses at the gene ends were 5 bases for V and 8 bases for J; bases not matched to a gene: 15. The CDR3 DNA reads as TGTGCCAGCAGCGGGGACTACCCCCCAAGCACCGATGAGCAGTTCTTC. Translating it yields CASSGDYPPSTDEQFF.

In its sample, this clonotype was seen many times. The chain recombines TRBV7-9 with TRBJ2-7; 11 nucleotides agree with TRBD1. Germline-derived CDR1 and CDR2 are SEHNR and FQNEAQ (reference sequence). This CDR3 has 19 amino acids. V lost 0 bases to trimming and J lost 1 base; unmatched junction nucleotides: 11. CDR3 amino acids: CASSLAPGTGGFRSYEQYF. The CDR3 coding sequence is TGTGCCAGCAGCTTAGCGCCTGGGACAGGGGGTTTTAGATCCTACGAGCAGTACTTC.